The 31 T cell receptor beta chains below all came from one sample that was sequenced in a study of Ad26.COV2.S vaccination and SARS-CoV-2 variants. Method: immunoSEQ multiplex PCR; TCRdb's copy keeps in-frame clones and lacks some. There are roughly 400,000 clones in the sample; less than 95% occur only once, and around 4.2% lies in the top ten. Specified treatment: some 20 received Ad26.COV2.S at low or high dose, single or two shots; about 5 received placebo; per-sample allocation not given. At day 63 after the first vaccine or placebo injection, samples were drawn. The input for sequencing was peripheral blood, taken in a trial of Ad26.COV2.S vaccine versus placebo. The source of these receptors is a person between 18 and 65 years old who received the Ad26.COV2.S COVID-19 vaccine or a placebo.

CDR3 DNA: TGTGCCAGCAGCTTAGATTCGGGGACCCAGTACTTC. Translating it yields CASSLDSGTQYF. This chain uses TRBV7-8 with TRBJ2-5; D not resolved. The CDR3 contains 12 residues. Trimming removed 1 base at V and 7 bases at J, with 7 bases between. Germline V lookup: CDR1 SGHVS, CDR2 FQNEAQ.

V usage is TRBV3-1 (or the pseudogene TRBV3-2) and J usage is TRBJ1-6; maybe TRBD1 (6 bases). This CDR3 region has 15 residues. The V gene's germline CDR1 is LGHDT and CDR2 YNNKEL (reference sequence). The V and J ends lost 0 bases and 9 bases respectively, with 12 bases between them. CDR3 nucleotides: TGTGCCAGCAGCCAAGAGGGGGGGGCGCGTTCACCCCTCCACTTT. Residues: CASSQEGGARSPLHF.

The V call is TRBV24-1, the J call TRBJ2-1; TRBD2 might be the D (6 bases). The CDR3 totals 13 residues. V lost 7 bases, J lost 5 bases, and 11 bases lay in between. Germline CDR1 is KGHDR and CDR2 is SFDVKD. For the CDR3, the DNA is TGTGCCACCAGGCGTTGGGAGGACAATGAGCAGTTCTTC. This gives the protein CATRRWEDNEQFF.

In its sample, this clone was seen once. The chain combines TRBV6-5 with TRBJ2-7; a weak D match, TRBD2 (6 bases). CDR1 is MNHEY, CDR2 SVGAGI, per germline. V lost 6 bases, J lost 2 bases, and 14 bases lay in between. The CDR3 is 14 amino acids. The CDR3 DNA reads as TGTGCCAGCAGACTCGTGGAGGGCACCTACGAGCAGTACTTC. It translates to CASRLVEGTYEQYF.

In this sample, this clone turned up a few times. CDR3 coding DNA: TGTGCCATCAGGGAGGGACAAAGCTCCTACAATGAGCAGTTCTTC. This encodes CAIREGQSSYNEQFF. The gene calls are TRBV10-3 and TRBJ2-1; possibly TRBD1 or TRBD2 for D (6 bases each). Germline V gene sequence: CDR1 ENHRY, CDR2 SYGVKD. This CDR3 spans 15 amino acids. Trimming left V 6 bases short and J 0 bases short, with 12 bases between.

V is TRBV18 and J is TRBJ1-1, with D perhaps matching TRBD1 (5 bases). This CDR3 contains 14 residues. Germline V lookup: CDR1 KGHSH, CDR2 LQKENI. V was clipped by 6 bases and J by 1 base, with 12 bases between them. The DNA for the CDR3 is TGTGCCAGCTCCGCGAGGACACGGAACACTGAAGCTTTCTTT. Its protein product is CASSARTRNTEAFF.

This clone has a single count. The same CDR3 arises from other DNA sequences in this sample as well. The chain joins TRBV6-5 to TRBJ1-5; D unclear. The CDR3 consists of 13 residues. Germline assignment: CDR1 MNHEY and CDR2 SVGAGI. Trimming stripped 5 bases from V and 2 bases from J, with 7 bases between. CDR3 residues: CASSPGRNQPQHF. The CDR3 DNA follows: TGTGCCAGCAGTCCCGGACGCAATCAGCCCCAGCATTTT.

This chain joins TRBV28 and TRBJ2-7; D perhaps matches TRBD2 (7 bases). CDR3 length equals 17 residues. The germline V gene has CDR1 MDHEN and CDR2 SYDVKM. Trimming shortened V by 7 bases and J by 5 bases, and 27 bases separated the two germline ends. CDR3 bases: TGTGCCAGCACCCCAGGGGCCGGGAGGCCCCCCCGTGACGAGCAGTACTTC. Encoded protein: CASTPGAGRPPRDEQYF.

This clone was counted a few times. V is TRBV18 and J is TRBJ2-2; D not certain. The V gene's germline CDR1 is KGHSH and CDR2 LQKENI. The V end lost 4 bases, the J end lost 4 bases, and 1 base lay between the germline ends. CDR3 length: 11 amino acids. The CDR3 nucleotides are TGTGCCAGCTCACTCACCGGGGAGCTGTTTTTT. Encoded protein: CASSLTGELFF.

This clone was picked up one time. The V and J genes are TRBV27 and TRBJ1-3, with D possibly being TRBD1 (6 bases). CDR1 MNHEY and CDR2 SMNVEV come from the germline V gene (reference sequence). Trimming removed 5 bases at V and 4 bases at J, with 12 bases between. The CDR3 runs to 14 residues. CDR3 amino acids: CASSPGDIGNTIYF. As DNA, the CDR3 is TGTGCCAGCAGTCCAGGGGACATCGGAAACACCATATATTTT.

The V and J genes are TRBV30 and TRBJ1-2, with 9 bases lining up with TRBD1. Germline values: CDR1 GTSNPN, CDR2 SVGIG (reference sequence). Trimming cost V 3 bases and J 0 bases; bases outside gene matches: 5. The CDR3 has 15 amino acids. CDR3: CAWSTGGLANYGYTF. The CDR3 bases are TGTGCCTGGAGCACAGGGGGCTTAGCTAACTATGGCTACACCTTC. Based on the CDR3 plus reference TRBV30 and TRBJ1-2, the full variable domain is SQTIHQWPATLVQPVGSPLSLECTVEGTSNPNLYWYRQAAGRGLQLLFYSVGIGQISSEVPQNLSASRPQDRQFILSSKKLLLSDSGFYLCAWSTGGLANYGYTFGSGTRLTVV.

The rearrangement links TRBV5-1 to TRBJ1-2; D uncertain. V was pared by 0 bases and J by 8 bases, with 11 bases between. Germline assignment: CDR1 SGHRS and CDR2 YFSETQ. CDR3 length equals 13 residues. The CDR3 loop reads CASSLEGSRGYTF. For the CDR3, the DNA is TGCGCCAGCAGCTTGGAAGGTTCAAGAGGCTACACCTTC.

The chain carries TRBV7-8 and TRBJ2-5; D is ambiguous. V dropped 5 bases and J dropped 7 bases, with 17 bases sitting between them. The CDR3 is 14 amino acids. Germline lookup yields CDR1 SGHVS and CDR2 FQNEAQ. The CDR3: CASSQRTPWGTQYF. CDR3 DNA sequence: TGTGCCAGCAGCCAACGGACGCCATGGGGGACCCAGTACTTC.

This clone was recorded a few times. This sample includes further DNA sequences coding for the same CDR3. The chain combines TRBV7-9 with TRBJ1-6; no clear D gene. The CDR3 runs 12 residues. V gave up 1 base and J gave up 8 bases, with 3 bases separating them. The germline CDR1 and CDR2 sequences are SEHNR and FQNEAQ (reference sequence). The CDR3 DNA is TGTGCCAGCAGCTTAGGGGATTCACCCCTCCACTTT. It encodes CASSLGDSPLHF.

The chain joins TRBV6-1 to TRBJ2-1; possibly TRBD2 for D (6 bases). This CDR3 is 14 amino acids long. CDR1 and CDR2 (germline): MNHNS, SASEGT. Deletions cut 1 base from V and 9 bases from J, with 13 bases between. The CDR3 nucleotides read TGTGCCAGCAGTGAAGGGCGGGAACGGGGTGAGCAGTTCTTC. Its protein is CASSEGRERGEQFF.

The J gene is TRBJ1-3, the V gene TRBV24-1; D is uncertain. CDR3 length equals 14 residues. Trimming removed 2 bases from V and 0 bases from J, with 4 bases in between. Per germline, CDR1 KGHDR and CDR2 SFDVKD. This CDR3 reads CATSDSLSGNTIYF. For the CDR3, the DNA is TGTGCCACCAGTGATTCGCTCTCTGGAAACACCATATATTTT.

J is TRBJ1-1 and V is TRBV27; 9 bases are shared with TRBD1. CDR1 and CDR2 from the germline V gene are MNHEY and SMNVEV (reference sequence). V lost 3 bases, J lost 0 bases, and 2 bases stayed unmatched. The length of the CDR3 is 15 residues. CDR3 bases: TGTGCCAGCAGTTTTGGGACAGGGATGAACACTGAAGCTTTCTTT. Its protein is CASSFGTGMNTEAFF.

This chain joins TRBV10-3 and TRBJ2-7, with D uncertain. Trimming removed 1 base at V and 7 bases at J, with 17 bases between. CDR1 and CDR2 from the germline V gene are ENHRY and SYGVKD. The CDR3 contains 15 residues. The CDR3, as DNA: TGTGCCATCAGTGAGTTTGACGTCCAGAAAGCGGAGCAGTACTTC. Protein sequence: CAISEFDVQKAEQYF.

The rearrangement uses TRBV7-3 and TRBJ2-3; 7 bases map to TRBD2. The CDR3 contains 14 residues. CDR1 SGHTA and CDR2 FQGTGA come from the germline V gene. The V segment lost 6 bases and the J segment 4 bases; nucleotides outside the gene matches: 7. The CDR3 reads CASRATSEADTQYF. CDR3 in DNA: TGTGCCAGCAGAGCCACTAGCGAGGCAGATACGCAGTATTTT.

V usage is TRBV27 and J usage is TRBJ2-3; TRBD2 matches 8 bases. V trimming: 0 bases; J trimming: 0 bases; junction bases outside the gene matches: 5. The CDR3 loop spans 17 amino acids. Looked up from germline, CDR1 is MNHEY and CDR2 is SMNVEV (reference sequence). CDR3: CASSLSWREASTDTQYF. In DNA form, the CDR3 reads TGTGCCAGCAGTTTATCTTGGCGGGAGGCTAGCACAGATACGCAGTATTTT.

J is TRBJ2-1 and V is TRBV4-2; D could derive from TRBD1 or TRBD2 (6 bases each). Trimming cost V 0 bases and J 5 bases, with 23 bases left between them. CDR1 and CDR2 from the germline V gene are LGHNA and YNFKEQ. This CDR3 comprises 19 residues. The CDR3 coding sequence is TGTGCCAGCAGCCAAGATCGGCGGGACGAACCTTCAGGGGACAATGAGCAGTTCTTC. Translation: CASSQDRRDEPSGDNEQFF.

This clone has more than one count but fewer than ten. The chain has TRBV28 and TRBJ2-5; 8 nucleotides agree with TRBD2. Germline V gives CDR1 MDHEN, CDR2 SYDVKM. Trimming removed 6 bases from V and 3 bases from J; junction bases left unmatched: 6. The CDR3 is 14 residues long. CDR3 sequence (DNA): TGTGCCAGCAGCCTTCCAGCGGGAGAAGAGACCCAGTACTTC. The encoded protein is CASSLPAGEETQYF.

This clone has just a few counts. V gene TRBV28 combines with J gene TRBJ1-5; D uncertain. The germline V gene encodes CDR1 MDHEN and CDR2 SYDVKM. Trimming removed 6 bases from V and 7 bases from J, with 10 bases in between. CDR3 size: 12 residues. In DNA form, the CDR3 reads TGTGCCAGCAGGCCCTTTAAGCAGCCCCAGCATTTT. This encodes CASRPFKQPQHF.

This chain links TRBV4-1 with TRBJ1-6; TRBD1 agrees at 7 bases. The J segment lost 0 bases and the V segment lost 1 base, leaving 9 bases of the junction unmatched. The CDR3 extends over 19 amino acids. Germline V gene lookup returns CDR1 MGHRA and CDR2 YSYEKL. Here the CDR3 reads CASSQVSGTESSYNSPLHF. The CDR3 coding sequence is TGCGCCAGCAGCCAAGTCTCGGGGACAGAGAGCTCCTATAATTCACCCCTCCACTTT.

The J gene is TRBJ2-5, the V gene TRBV5-6; D is uncertain. The CDR3 has 11 residues. V was shortened by 0 bases and J by 9 bases, with 6 bases between the two germline ends. CDR1 is SGHDT and CDR2 is YYEEEE in the germline V gene. The CDR3 bases are TGTGCCAGCAGCTTGGCCGCGGCCCAGTACTTC. It translates to CASSLAAAQYF.

The CDR3 here is CASSEVGGGWGEAFF. The CDR3 nucleotides read TGTGCCAGCAGTGAAGTGGGGGGAGGTTGGGGAGAAGCTTTCTTT. The chain uses TRBV2 and TRBJ1-1, with D possibly matching TRBD1 (5 bases). Germline V lookup: CDR1 SNHLY, CDR2 FYNNEI. This CDR3 comprises 15 residues. V was trimmed by 1 base and J by 8 bases, leaving 17 bases between them.

This clone occurred a few times. V usage is TRBV19 and J usage is TRBJ2-2; D possibly corresponds to TRBD1 (5 bases). From germline, CDR1 is LNHDA and CDR2 SQIVND (reference sequence). Trimming pared 3 bases from V and 4 bases from J, leaving 24 bases between. This CDR3 region has 19 residues. The CDR3 DNA follows: TGTGCCAGTAGTATTATTGGGCGATTGCGGCAGGGCGGCACCGGGGAGCTGTTTTTT. This gives the protein CASSIIGRLRQGGTGELFF. The full variable domain, rest sourced from reference TRBV19 and TRBJ2-2, is DGGITQSPKYLFRKEGQNVTLSCEQNLNHDAMYWYRQDPGQGLRLIYYSQIVNDFQKGDIAEGYSVSREKKESFPLTVTSAQKNPTAFYLCASSIIGRLRQGGTGELFFGEGSRLTVL.

This chain uses TRBV4-2 with TRBJ1-2, with a tentative D call TRBD1 (5 bases). The CDR3 spans 18 residues. Trimming removed 3 bases from V and 0 bases from J, with 20 bases in between. CDR1 and CDR2 (germline): LGHNA, YNFKEQ. As DNA, the CDR3 is TGTGCCAGCAGCCAGGAACAGGTTTTTCCGCGATCTAACTATGGCTACACCTTC. Translated: CASSQEQVFPRSNYGYTF.

This chain joins TRBV7-9 and TRBJ2-7; TRBD2 matches at 10 bases. The V gene end was trimmed by 4 bases and the J gene end by 1 base; junction bases not matched to a gene: 10. The CDR3 length is 17 residues. Germline assignment: CDR1 SEHNR and CDR2 FQNEAQ (reference sequence). Here the CDR3 reads CASSSPRLAGPSYEQYF. CDR3 bases: TGTGCCAGCAGCTCTCCAAGACTAGCGGGTCCTTCCTACGAGCAGTACTTC.

The V and J genes are TRBV27 and TRBJ2-3, with 10 positions matching TRBD1. This CDR3 contains 15 residues. Germline V gene data show CDR1 as MNHEY and CDR2 as SMNVEV (reference sequence). The V gene end was trimmed by 5 bases and the J gene end by 3 bases; junction bases not matched to a gene: 5. The CDR3 is CASSPWDRGTDTQYF. The CDR3 DNA sequence: TGTGCCAGCAGTCCCTGGGACAGGGGAACAGATACGCAGTATTTT.

The chain uses TRBV4-1 and TRBJ1-5; D perhaps matches TRBD1 (6 bases). CDR1 and CDR2 (germline): MGHRA, YSYEKL. The V end lost 5 bases, the J end lost 0 bases, and 14 bases lay between the germline ends. The CDR3 sequence is 16 residues long. The CDR3 loop is CASSDGGPYSNQPQHF. The CDR3 DNA follows: TGCGCCAGCAGCGACGGGGGGCCCTATAGCAATCAGCCCCAGCATTTT.